This TCR beta chain emerged from a study of blood T cells in healthy people across ages. Alongside a J-beta primer mix, a sample-barcoded 5' primer served in a second PCR lasting about 7 to 12 cycles. TCRdb redid the calling of the 5' RACE reads with MiXCR, one entry per CDR3 protein. There are about 1.8 million distinct CDR3 sequences in the sample; 40% to 55% occur only once, and approximately 2% lies in the top ten. Sequenced material: blood. This TCR derives from a woman in her thirties or forties in good health.

The CDR3 loop is CASSQDRVSSYNEQYF. CDR3 in DNA: TGTGCCAGCAGCCAAGATCGGGTTAGCTCCTACAATGAGCAGTACTTC. This chain connects TRBV4-2 to TRBJ2-1; D is undetermined. The closer fit of TRBJ2-7 to the DNA end suggests the J call may be wrong. Germline loops: CDR1 LGHNA, CDR2 YNFKEQ. This CDR3 is 16 amino acids long.